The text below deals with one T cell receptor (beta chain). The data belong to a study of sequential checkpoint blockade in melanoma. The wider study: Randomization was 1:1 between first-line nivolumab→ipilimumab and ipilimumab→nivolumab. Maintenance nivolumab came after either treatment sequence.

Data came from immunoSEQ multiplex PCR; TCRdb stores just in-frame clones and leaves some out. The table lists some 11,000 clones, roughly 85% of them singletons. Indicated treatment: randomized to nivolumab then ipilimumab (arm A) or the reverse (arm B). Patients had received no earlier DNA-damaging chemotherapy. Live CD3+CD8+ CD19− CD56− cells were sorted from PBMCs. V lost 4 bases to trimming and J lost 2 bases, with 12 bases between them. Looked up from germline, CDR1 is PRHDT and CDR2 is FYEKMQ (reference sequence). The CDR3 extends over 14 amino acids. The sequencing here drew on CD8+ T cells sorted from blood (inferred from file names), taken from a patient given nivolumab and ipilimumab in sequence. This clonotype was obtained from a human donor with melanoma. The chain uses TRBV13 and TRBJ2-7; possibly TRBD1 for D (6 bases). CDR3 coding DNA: TGTGCCAGCAGCTCAACACAGGGCGCCTACGAGCAGTACTTC. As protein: CASSSTQGAYEQYF.